Below, one T cell receptor (beta chain) is given with its context. These data originate in a study of regulatory T cells in long-lasting Graves disease. In building TCR beta libraries, iRepertoire HTBI primers were used together with Arm-PCR of CDR3 regions. TCRdb re-called the multiplex PCR reads with MiXCR, one entry per CDR3 protein. Found here are some 560,000 distinct CDR3 sequences, 15% to 20% of them singletons; the top ten hold more than 20%. The germline V gene has CDR1 KGHDR and CDR2 SFDVKD. The length of the CDR3 is 12 residues. V was clipped by 5 bases and J by 1 base, with 3 bases between them. Time point indicated: newly diagnosed GD, antithyroid drugs for less than 3 months. PBMC-derived RNA was used for the TCR library. A blood draw put around 9 milliliters of peripheral blood into EDTA tubes. These records were also assigned to another study, of T cells in Graves' hyperthyroidism and ophthalmopathy. According to that study: No progression to ophthalmopathy during 18 months of follow-up defined stable disease. Diagnoses rested on clinical symptoms, serum thyroxine and TRAb, thyroid ultrasound and orbital computed tomography. First-round RT-PCR of the TCR CDR3 relied on the HTBI primer set.

The rearrangement links TRBV24-1 to TRBJ2-3; the D is unclear. The clonotype was recovered from a woman aged 35-65 years with Graves disease. This specimen consisted of peripheral blood mononuclear cells (PBMCs), obtained at new diagnosis, from a patient treated with antithyroid drugs. The CDR3 protein is CATSARTDTQYF. The CDR3 region has the DNA TGTGCCACCAGTGCACGCACAGATACGCAGTATTTT.